These 10 T cell receptor beta chains originate from one sample sequenced in a study of OX40 agonist ivuxolimab in advanced cancers. Assay used: immunoSEQ multiplex PCR; TCRdb lists only in-frame clones, some missing. The repertoire includes 70,000 to 85,000 clones, approximately 95% of them detected once, and approximately 11% sits in the top ten. The sequencing here drew on CD4+ or CD8+ T cells sorted from blood, taken in a trial of the OX40 agonist ivuxolimab. These TCRs come from an adult with an advanced solid tumor such as melanoma, head and neck, liver or kidney cancer.

This chain links TRBV4-2 with TRBJ2-3; D is unclear. The CDR3 runs to 15 residues. Trimming shortened V by 1 base and J by 6 bases, and 14 bases separated the two germline ends. The germline CDR1 and CDR2 sequences are LGHNA and YNFKEQ. The CDR3 DNA reads as TGTGCCAGCAGCCAAGGACACTTTAACAGTGATACGCAGTATTTT. Its translation is CASSQGHFNSDTQYF.

The chain combines TRBV14 with TRBJ2-6; D perhaps matches TRBD1 (6 bases). CDR1 and CDR2 from the germline V gene are SGHDN and FVKESK. The V and J ends lost 5 bases and 0 bases respectively, with 8 bases between them. This CDR3 spans 15 amino acids. CDR3 protein: CASSYRASGANVLTF. CDR3 coding DNA: TGTGCCAGCAGCTACAGGGCCTCTGGGGCCAACGTCCTGACTTTC.

This chain uses TRBV19 with TRBJ1-1, with TRBD1 matching 7 bases. The CDR3 totals 12 residues. Losses at the gene ends were 7 bases for V and 8 bases for J; bases not matched to a gene: 7. The germline CDR1 and CDR2 sequences are LNHDA and SQIVND (reference sequence). The CDR3 here is CASNQGGMEAFF. As DNA, the CDR3 is TGTGCCAGTAACCAGGGGGGTATGGAAGCTTTCTTT.

The V gene is TRBV9, the J gene TRBJ1-3; D not certain. Germline CDR1 and CDR2: SGDLS and YYNGEE. The CDR3 is 15 residues long. Trimming took off 2 bases at V and 0 bases at J, with 9 bases between the two ends. This CDR3 reads CASSVDGSSGNTIYF. Written as DNA, the CDR3 is TGTGCCAGCAGCGTTGACGGGAGCTCTGGAAACACCATATATTTT.

The rearrangement joins TRBV4-2 to TRBJ1-2; D call uncertain. Looked up from germline, CDR1 is LGHNA and CDR2 is YNFKEQ. Deletions cut 0 bases from V and 6 bases from J, with 11 bases between. CDR3 length: 14 amino acids. CDR3 protein: CASSQDRRIDGYTF. DNA of the CDR3: TGTGCCAGCAGCCAAGATCGGAGGATTGATGGCTACACCTTC.

The J gene is TRBJ2-1, the V gene TRBV15; 9 positions match TRBD2. With V trimmed by 3 bases and J by 0 bases, 6 bases remained unmatched. The CDR3 contains 17 residues. From germline, CDR1 is LNHNV and CDR2 YYDKDF (reference sequence). The DNA of the CDR3 is TGTGCCACCAGCAGTGTGGCGGGAGGGCCCTCCTACAATGAGCAGTTCTTC. Protein sequence: CATSSVAGGPSYNEQFF.

This clone was seen more than once but under ten times. The same CDR3 can be traced to other DNA sequences in this sample. This rearrangement joins TRBV6-5 to TRBJ1-1; TRBD1 might be the D (5 bases). Germline V gene lookup returns CDR1 MNHEY and CDR2 SVGAGI. CDR3 length equals 13 residues. Trimming cost V 2 bases and J 1 base, with 5 bases left between them. Here the CDR3 reads CASSYGGNTEAFF. As DNA, the CDR3 is TGTGCCAGCAGTTACGGGGGGAACACTGAAGCTTTCTTT.

The genes are TRBV13 and TRBJ1-1; D is possibly TRBD1 (5 bases). The CDR3 runs to 18 residues. V lost 0 bases and J 1 base, leaving 18 bases between the germline ends. CDR1 PRHDT and CDR2 FYEKMQ come from the germline V gene (reference sequence). CDR3 sequence (DNA): TGTGCCAGCAGCTTAGGCTGGGGCCTAGAAAATGGGAACACTGAAGCTTTCTTT. It is translated as CASSLGWGLENGNTEAFF.

The rearrangement links TRBV27 to TRBJ2-1; 9 nucleotides match TRBD2. In germline, CDR1 is MNHEY, CDR2 SMNVEV (reference sequence). Germline trimming cut 9 bases from V and 2 bases from J; bases unmatched to any gene: 11. The CDR3 is 16 amino acids. The CDR3 DNA follows: TGTGCCAGTCTCGGTGTAGCGGGGGATACCTACAATGAGCAGTTCTTC. Translated: CASLGVAGDTYNEQFF.

The chain employs TRBV11-1 and TRBJ2-7; D remains unclear. V dropped 5 bases and J dropped 5 bases, with 16 bases sitting between them. The germline V gene encodes CDR1 SGHAT and CDR2 FQDESV (reference sequence). The CDR3 totals 14 residues. The chain's CDR3 is CASSPPNSQDEQYF. The CDR3 bases are TGTGCCAGCAGCCCCCCGAACAGCCAAGACGAGCAGTACTTC.